This T cell receptor (beta chain) emerged from a study of shared clonotypes between healthy human individuals. Across the study: There were three CD4 naive, three CD4 memory, two CD8 naive and one CD8 memory plates per donor. General study results and limits: When naive CD4 clonotypes were compared across a few donors, about 4.9% were shared. Naive subsets, compared against memory subsets, generally had larger estimated richness values.

Turning to this clone: Antigen specificity is unknown.

The CDR3 length is 13 residues. Germline V gene sequence: CDR1 SEHNR, CDR2 FQNEAQ (reference sequence). The ends were cut back, 7 bases at V and 4 bases at J, with 14 bases in the middle. Authors' methods: Filtering differed for immunoSEQ, which gave only junction sequences without quality scores. Repertoires were generated with immunoSEQ multiplex PCR, while TCRdb's copy carries only in-frame clones and drops some. V and J calls and clone size are given by that table; D and trimming were obtained from the DNA. The table has hundreds of thousands of clones, about 96% seen once. Naive CD8 cells, CD45RO-negative and positively selected for CCR7, excluded terminally differentiated effector memory CD45RA+ cells.

The genes are TRBV7-9 and TRBJ2-7; D possibly corresponds to TRBD2 (6 bases). This TCR derives from a woman aged 25 to 39 in good health. Sequencing input: naive CD8+ T cells sorted from blood. CDR3 nucleotides: TGTGCCAGCACCCCGAAGGAGGGGTACGAGCAGTACTTC. Residues: CASTPKEGYEQYF.